The rows below give T cell receptor beta chains drawn from one sample of a study of CD8+CD57+ T cells in acquired aplastic anemia. A single record per CDR3 protein comes from TCRdb applying MiXCR to the reads. The data hold more than 70,000 distinct CDR3 sequences, with roughly 70% observed a single time. The sequenced sample was sorted CD4+, CD8+, or CD8+CD57+ T cells (not recorded which) from PBMCs. Receptor source: a human donor with aplastic anemia. CDR3s include the opening cysteine and the closing phenylalanine or tryptophan. The order of the fields is CDR3 DNA, CDR3 protein, J gene, clone size, D gene, CDR3 length, V gene. A D gene is named only where the DNA matches it firmly. Size values are once, few and many counts, or a class for expanded clones, and some rows have none.

cdr3_nt: TGCAGCGTTGATTTAGGGGACACAGATACGCAGTATTTT
cdr3_aa: CSVDLGDTDTQYF
j_call: TRBJ2-3
clone_size: NA
d_call: NA
cdr3_length: 13
v_call: TRBV29-1

cdr3_nt: TGCGCCAGCAGCTTGAACACGGGGGCAACAGATACGCAGTATTTT
cdr3_aa: CASSLNTGATDTQYF
j_call: TRBJ2-3
clone_size: NA
d_call: NA
cdr3_length: 15
v_call: TRBV5-1

cdr3_nt: TGTGCCAGCAGCTTAGAAGGACGGAGCGGGAGGGTCTCCTACGAGCAGTACTTC
cdr3_aa: CASSLEGRSGRVSYEQYF
j_call: TRBJ2-7
clone_size: NA
d_call: TRBD2
cdr3_length: 18
v_call: TRBV11-2

cdr3_nt: TGTGCCAGCAGCAAACAGGGTCAAGAGACCCAGTACTTC
cdr3_aa: CASSKQGQETQYF
j_call: TRBJ2-5
clone_size: NA
d_call: NA
cdr3_length: 13
v_call: TRBV5-6

cdr3_nt: TGTGCCACCAGCAGTCACGACAGGCTACGGGAGCAGTACTTC
cdr3_aa: CATSSHDRLREQYF
j_call: TRBJ2-7
clone_size: few
d_call: NA
cdr3_length: 14
v_call: TRBV15

cdr3_nt: TGTGCCATCAGTGGTGGAATAGACTACGAGCAGTACTTC
cdr3_aa: CAISGGIDYEQYF
j_call: TRBJ2-7
clone_size: few
d_call: NA
cdr3_length: 13
v_call: TRBV10-3

cdr3_nt: TGCAGTGCTAAGGGCGGCACAACCTACGAGCAGTACTTC
cdr3_aa: CSAKGGTTYEQYF
j_call: TRBJ2-7
clone_size: once
d_call: NA
cdr3_length: 13
v_call: TRBV20-1

cdr3_nt: TGCAGTGCTAGAGGGGTGGGGACTAGCTCTTTCGAATCCTACGAGCAGTACTTC
cdr3_aa: CSARGVGTSSFESYEQYF
j_call: TRBJ2-7
clone_size: many
d_call: TRBD2
cdr3_length: 18
v_call: TRBV20-1

cdr3_nt: TGTGCCACCACGCAGGACAAGAACACTGAAGCTTTCTTT
cdr3_aa: CATTQDKNTEAFF
j_call: TRBJ1-1
clone_size: once
d_call: NA
cdr3_length: 13
v_call: TRBV10-3

cdr3_nt: TGTGCCACCAGCGAGGCGCCGGACACTGAAGCTTTCTTT
cdr3_aa: CATSEAPDTEAFF
j_call: TRBJ1-1
clone_size: NA
d_call: NA
cdr3_length: 13
v_call: TRBV15

cdr3_nt: TGCAGCGTTTCCGCGGGGGGTGGTTCGACTGAAGCTTTCTTT
cdr3_aa: CSVSAGGGSTEAFF
j_call: TRBJ1-1
clone_size: many
d_call: NA
cdr3_length: 14
v_call: TRBV29-1

cdr3_nt: TGTGCCAGCAGGAGTGGGGCAGGGGGCGGTCTCGAGCAGTACTTC
cdr3_aa: CASRSGAGGGLEQYF
j_call: TRBJ2-7
clone_size: NA
d_call: TRBD1
cdr3_length: 15
v_call: TRBV2

cdr3_nt: TGTGCCAGCAGCTTAGCAGGGAGCTCCTACGAGCAGTACTTC
cdr3_aa: CASSLAGSSYEQYF
j_call: TRBJ2-7
clone_size: NA
d_call: NA
cdr3_length: 14
v_call: TRBV7-8

cdr3_nt: TGCGCCAGCAGCTACGACAGCGGTACTGAAGCTTTCTTT
cdr3_aa: CASSYDSGTEAFF
j_call: TRBJ1-1
clone_size: NA
d_call: NA
cdr3_length: 13
v_call: TRBV5-1

cdr3_nt: TGCAGTGCTATTAGGACAGAAGCTTTCTTT
cdr3_aa: CSAIRTEAFF
j_call: TRBJ1-1
clone_size: NA
d_call: NA
cdr3_length: 10
v_call: TRBV20-1

cdr3_nt: TGTGCCAGCAGCTCCGGACAGGGGGCGCATGGCTACACCTTC
cdr3_aa: CASSSGQGAHGYTF
j_call: TRBJ1-2
clone_size: NA
d_call: TRBD1
cdr3_length: 14
v_call: TRBV7-9

cdr3_nt: TGTGCCAGTAGTGTGTATAACTATGGCTACACCTTC
cdr3_aa: CASSVYNYGYTF
j_call: TRBJ1-2
clone_size: many
d_call: NA
cdr3_length: 12
v_call: TRBV19

cdr3_nt: TGTGCCAGCAGTCCACCCATAGCGGGGACAGATACGCAGTATTTT
cdr3_aa: CASSPPIAGTDTQYF
j_call: TRBJ2-3
clone_size: NA
d_call: TRBD2
cdr3_length: 15
v_call: TRBV27

cdr3_nt: TGCAGCGTTGGTCACGGGACGGTGAACACTGAAGCTTTCTTT
cdr3_aa: CSVGHGTVNTEAFF
j_call: TRBJ1-1
clone_size: NA
d_call: NA
cdr3_length: 14
v_call: TRBV29-1

cdr3_nt: TGTGCCAGCAGCGGGGTGTCCCAGTACTTC
cdr3_aa: CASSGVSQYF
j_call: TRBJ2-5
clone_size: NA
d_call: NA
cdr3_length: 10
v_call: TRBV7-6

cdr3_nt: TGTGCCATCAGTGACCGCCGACAGGGTCCCTATGGCTACACCTTC
cdr3_aa: CAISDRRQGPYGYTF
j_call: TRBJ1-2
clone_size: NA
d_call: TRBD1
cdr3_length: 15
v_call: TRBV10-3

cdr3_nt: TGTGCCAGCAGCTCGGGGACTGCTTATGGCTACACCTTC
cdr3_aa: CASSSGTAYGYTF
j_call: TRBJ1-2
clone_size: few
d_call: NA
cdr3_length: 13
v_call: TRBV7-6

cdr3_nt: TGTGCCAGCAGCCGCGAGGCGTGGGGGGCTGCGGCCAACGTCCTGACTTTC
cdr3_aa: CASSREAWGAAANVLTF
j_call: TRBJ2-6
clone_size: NA
d_call: NA
cdr3_length: 17
v_call: TRBV5-6

cdr3_nt: TGTGCCAGCAGTGAACTAGCGGGAACTATTAGTTACGAGCAGTACTTC
cdr3_aa: CASSELAGTISYEQYF
j_call: TRBJ2-7
clone_size: NA
d_call: TRBD2
cdr3_length: 16
v_call: TRBV25-1

cdr3_nt: TGTGCCAGCAGCCTACAGACAGGGATGACAGATACGCAGTATTTT
cdr3_aa: CASSLQTGMTDTQYF
j_call: TRBJ2-3
clone_size: NA
d_call: TRBD1
cdr3_length: 15
v_call: TRBV11-1

cdr3_nt: TGTGCCAGCAGCTTGGAAGGTCTCAAGGGGAATTCACCCCTCCACTTT
cdr3_aa: CASSLEGLKGNSPLHF
j_call: TRBJ1-6
clone_size: once
d_call: NA
cdr3_length: 16
v_call: TRBV5-6

cdr3_nt: TGTGCCAGCAGCTTCGAAGGCCCTATCAATGAGCAGTTCTTC
cdr3_aa: CASSFEGPINEQFF
j_call: TRBJ2-1
clone_size: few
d_call: NA
cdr3_length: 14
v_call: TRBV11-1

cdr3_nt: TGTGCCAGCAGCCCCGGACTAGTTCAACACGAGCAGTACTTC
cdr3_aa: CASSPGLVQHEQYF
j_call: TRBJ2-7
clone_size: NA
d_call: TRBD2
cdr3_length: 14
v_call: TRBV7-9

cdr3_nt: TGTGCCAGCAACCCGGGGCAGGCCAATCAGCCCCAGCATTTT
cdr3_aa: CASNPGQANQPQHF
j_call: TRBJ1-5
clone_size: NA
d_call: NA
cdr3_length: 14
v_call: TRBV7-8

cdr3_nt: TGTGCCAGCGATGAGCAGGGGAGCACTGAAGCTTTCTTT
cdr3_aa: CASDEQGSTEAFF
j_call: TRBJ1-1
clone_size: few
d_call: NA
cdr3_length: 13
v_call: TRBV2

cdr3_nt: TGCAGTGCCTCGGACATAGTGAACACTGAAGCTTTCTTT
cdr3_aa: CSASDIVNTEAFF
j_call: TRBJ1-1
clone_size: few
d_call: NA
cdr3_length: 13
v_call: TRBV20-1

cdr3_nt: TGTGCCAGCAGCCCTGAGGGGGGCCAGCCCCAGCATTTT
cdr3_aa: CASSPEGGQPQHF
j_call: TRBJ1-5
clone_size: NA
d_call: NA
cdr3_length: 13
v_call: TRBV7-2

cdr3_nt: TGTGCCAGCAGCTTAGTGAGGGGACTAGCGGATGAGCAGTTCTTC
cdr3_aa: CASSLVRGLADEQFF
j_call: TRBJ2-1
clone_size: NA
d_call: TRBD2
cdr3_length: 15
v_call: TRBV11-2

cdr3_nt: TGTGCCACCAGCAGCCACAGGAATTCACCCCTCCACTTT
cdr3_aa: CATSSHRNSPLHF
j_call: TRBJ1-6
clone_size: NA
d_call: NA
cdr3_length: 13
v_call: TRBV15

cdr3_nt: TGCGCCAGCAGTGAGTGGGGGCCAGAGAATGAAAAACTGTTTTTT
cdr3_aa: CASSEWGPENEKLFF
j_call: TRBJ1-4
clone_size: once
d_call: NA
cdr3_length: 15
v_call: TRBV10-2

cdr3_nt: TGTGCCAGTAGTATTGGTGCCCCTACATACAATGAGCAGTTCTTC
cdr3_aa: CASSIGAPTYNEQFF
j_call: TRBJ2-1
clone_size: NA
d_call: NA
cdr3_length: 15
v_call: TRBV19

cdr3_nt: TGTGCCAGCAGCTTACGAGCGCTGAGCTCTGGAAACACCATATATTTT
cdr3_aa: CASSLRALSSGNTIYF
j_call: TRBJ1-3
clone_size: NA
d_call: NA
cdr3_length: 16
v_call: TRBV7-2

cdr3_nt: TGTGCCACCAGTGATTTGCAGGACGGGGAGACCCAGTACTTC
cdr3_aa: CATSDLQDGETQYF
j_call: TRBJ2-5
clone_size: NA
d_call: NA
cdr3_length: 14
v_call: TRBV24-1

cdr3_nt: TGTGCCAGCAGTTACTCGACTAGCGGGTTTTACAATGAGCAGTTCTTC
cdr3_aa: CASSYSTSGFYNEQFF
j_call: TRBJ2-1
clone_size: few
d_call: TRBD2
cdr3_length: 16
v_call: TRBV6-2/TRBV6-3

cdr3_nt: TGTGCCAGCAGCTTAGGAGTTGATGTGGATACGCAGTATTTT
cdr3_aa: CASSLGVDVDTQYF
j_call: TRBJ2-3
clone_size: NA
d_call: NA
cdr3_length: 14
v_call: TRBV7-9

cdr3_nt: TGTGCCATCAGGAGAGACGGCTACGAGCAGTACTTC
cdr3_aa: CAIRRDGYEQYF
j_call: TRBJ2-7
clone_size: NA
d_call: NA
cdr3_length: 12
v_call: TRBV10-3

cdr3_nt: TGCAGCGTTGTATGGCAGGGCCCAAGCTCCTACAATGAGCAGTTCTTC
cdr3_aa: CSVVWQGPSSYNEQFF
j_call: TRBJ2-1
clone_size: NA
d_call: NA
cdr3_length: 16
v_call: TRBV29-1

cdr3_nt: TGTGCCAGTAGTAAGATGAGGGATCAGCCCCAGCATTTT
cdr3_aa: CASSKMRDQPQHF
j_call: TRBJ1-5
clone_size: NA
d_call: NA
cdr3_length: 13
v_call: TRBV19